The rows below give T cell receptor beta chains drawn from one sample of a study of T cell changes during pregnancy in multiple sclerosis. The data were produced by immunoSEQ multiplex PCR, yet TCRdb's version contains in-frame clones alone and is incomplete. The sample holds 55,000 to 95,000 clones; approximately 94% are singletons and the top ten take 2% to 2.5%. The material was peripheral blood, obtained in the second trimester of pregnancy. These receptors all come from a female donor in good health, enrolled as a control in a pregnancy study. Both conserved end residues are part of each CDR3. Fields, in order: clone size, J gene, V gene, CDR3 protein. Rows may omit the clone size; those that give it use once, few, many or a size class.

clone_size: NA
j_call: TRBJ2-1
v_call: TRBV10-3
cdr3_aa: CAISAGGEQFF

clone_size: NA
j_call: TRBJ2-2
v_call: TRBV27
cdr3_aa: CASSLWLAAGELFF

clone_size: NA
j_call: TRBJ1-4
v_call: TRBV4-1
cdr3_aa: CASSSPGATNEKLFF

clone_size: NA
j_call: TRBJ2-3
v_call: TRBV2
cdr3_aa: CASRGRSYNSDTQYF

clone_size: NA
j_call: TRBJ2-1
v_call: TRBV27
cdr3_aa: CASSPRLGEQFF

clone_size: NA
j_call: TRBJ1-3
v_call: TRBV7-2
cdr3_aa: CASTLSSGNTIYF

clone_size: NA
j_call: TRBJ1-1
v_call: TRBV7-3
cdr3_aa: CASSYRSNTEAFF

clone_size: NA
j_call: TRBJ2-1
v_call: TRBV7-9
cdr3_aa: CASSLDGTAYNEQFF

clone_size: NA
j_call: TRBJ1-6
v_call: TRBV6-1
cdr3_aa: CASSEGQYNSPLHF

clone_size: NA
j_call: TRBJ1-3
v_call: TRBV4-3
cdr3_aa: CASSRYLDTSGNTIYF

clone_size: NA
j_call: TRBJ1-3
v_call: TRBV27
cdr3_aa: CASRATGGGNTIYF

clone_size: NA
j_call: TRBJ2-1
v_call: TRBV6-5
cdr3_aa: CASRQGPGTSYGQFF

clone_size: NA
j_call: TRBJ1-1
v_call: TRBV4-1
cdr3_aa: CASSQGRGDTEAFF

clone_size: NA
j_call: TRBJ1-1
v_call: TRBV6-6
cdr3_aa: CASSQGNTEAFF

clone_size: once
j_call: TRBJ2-2
v_call: TRBV7-2
cdr3_aa: CASGTSGGAGELFF

clone_size: NA
j_call: TRBJ1-4
v_call: TRBV6-1
cdr3_aa: CASSEAVGGQGGEKLFF

clone_size: NA
j_call: TRBJ2-3
v_call: TRBV4-1
cdr3_aa: CASRDYKSTDTQYF

clone_size: NA
j_call: TRBJ2-1
v_call: TRBV6-5
cdr3_aa: CASSYWRGSSYNEQFF

clone_size: NA
j_call: TRBJ1-3
v_call: TRBV25-1
cdr3_aa: CASSSPSSGNTIYF

clone_size: once
j_call: TRBJ2-1
v_call: TRBV11-2
cdr3_aa: CASSPTDRGADNEQFF

clone_size: NA
j_call: TRBJ1-2
v_call: TRBV6-1
cdr3_aa: CASSEGGTGALYGYTF

clone_size: NA
j_call: TRBJ1-1
v_call: TRBV5-6
cdr3_aa: CASSLRGPASEAFF

clone_size: NA
j_call: TRBJ2-3
v_call: TRBV2
cdr3_aa: CASRPGLAGGRSDTQYF

clone_size: NA
j_call: TRBJ1-1
v_call: TRBV7-9
cdr3_aa: CASSRGQGRDTEAFF

clone_size: NA
j_call: TRBJ1-5
v_call: TRBV5-5
cdr3_aa: CASSWDRANQPQHF

clone_size: NA
j_call: TRBJ2-5
v_call: TRBV30
cdr3_aa: CAWSVHRETQYF

clone_size: NA
j_call: TRBJ1-4
v_call: TRBV5-1
cdr3_aa: CASSVGQGTNEKLFF

clone_size: NA
j_call: TRBJ2-5
v_call: TRBV7-2
cdr3_aa: CASSLNRELYQETQYF

clone_size: NA
j_call: TRBJ2-2
v_call: TRBV9
cdr3_aa: CASSVFLAGGPTGELFF

clone_size: NA
j_call: TRBJ2-4
v_call: TRBV4-3
cdr3_aa: CASSPRDSGNIQYF

clone_size: NA
j_call: TRBJ1-2
v_call: TRBV7-9
cdr3_aa: CASSLGQGAGYTF

clone_size: NA
j_call: TRBJ1-1
v_call: TRBV30
cdr3_aa: CAHSGVVVDTEAFF

clone_size: NA
j_call: TRBJ1-1
v_call: TRBV4-3
cdr3_aa: CASSPPGVGKTEAFF

clone_size: NA
j_call: TRBJ1-5
v_call: TRBV5-1
cdr3_aa: CASSLAGAMSPQHF

clone_size: NA
j_call: TRBJ2-7
v_call: TRBV9
cdr3_aa: CASSVGEGQAYEQYF

clone_size: NA
j_call: TRBJ2-1
v_call: TRBV5-4
cdr3_aa: CASSYRLAGDNEQFF

clone_size: NA
j_call: TRBJ2-1
v_call: TRBV19
cdr3_aa: CASSRDRGLNEQFF

clone_size: once
j_call: TRBJ2-7
v_call: TRBV2
cdr3_aa: CASSDVSGTKPYEQYF

clone_size: NA
j_call: TRBJ1-1
v_call: TRBV19
cdr3_aa: CATRDRVDTEAFF

clone_size: NA
j_call: TRBJ1-4
v_call: TRBV11-1
cdr3_aa: CASSPRGQLNEKLFF

clone_size: NA
j_call: TRBJ1-2
v_call: TRBV28
cdr3_aa: CASSPGQGTEGYTF

clone_size: NA
j_call: TRBJ1-5
v_call: TRBV7-2
cdr3_aa: CASSQGALSNQPQHF

clone_size: few
j_call: TRBJ1-1
v_call: TRBV13
cdr3_aa: CASSFPGQAEAFF

clone_size: NA
j_call: TRBJ1-5
v_call: TRBV6-5
cdr3_aa: CASSSQGRQPQHF

clone_size: NA
j_call: TRBJ1-2
v_call: TRBV5-1
cdr3_aa: CASSAEGGIGYTF

clone_size: NA
j_call: TRBJ1-6
v_call: TRBV9
cdr3_aa: CASSVQEDRDNSPLHF

clone_size: NA
j_call: TRBJ2-1
v_call: TRBV4-3
cdr3_aa: CASSQDGVGRPYNEQFF

clone_size: few
j_call: TRBJ1-1
v_call: TRBV30
cdr3_aa: CACGVRGNTEAFF

clone_size: NA
j_call: TRBJ1-2
v_call: TRBV7-8
cdr3_aa: CASTQLTANYGYTF

clone_size: NA
j_call: TRBJ1-3
v_call: TRBV27
cdr3_aa: CASSPGRSGNTIYF

clone_size: once
j_call: TRBJ1-2
v_call: TRBV6-4
cdr3_aa: CASSPGQNYGYTF

clone_size: NA
j_call: TRBJ2-2
v_call: TRBV6-5
cdr3_aa: CASSRGVVGELFF

clone_size: NA
j_call: TRBJ1-1
v_call: TRBV19
cdr3_aa: CASSMRGMNTEAFF

clone_size: NA
j_call: TRBJ2-3
v_call: TRBV4-2
cdr3_aa: CASSQGLVTDTQYF

clone_size: NA
j_call: TRBJ1-2
v_call: TRBV4-3
cdr3_aa: CASSQARQGYGYTF

clone_size: NA
j_call: TRBJ2-7
v_call: TRBV11-2
cdr3_aa: CASSLALGEGGNEQYF